The clone carrying this TCR beta chain was found once. The data belong to a study of T cell responses to AZD1222 COVID-19 vaccine. The germline V gene has CDR1 SQVTM and CDR2 ANQGSEA. The length of the CDR3 is 13 residues. The junction had 5 bases not matched to a gene; V was cut back by 5 bases and J by 2 bases. Repertoires were generated with immunoSEQ multiplex PCR, while TCRdb's copy carries only in-frame clones and drops some. This table holds about 190,000 clones, around nine tenths found once. The source is an adult who received the MenACWY meningococcal vaccine as a control. This chain links TRBV29-1 with TRBJ1-1; 7 bases are shared with TRBD1. Here the sequenced sample was peripheral blood, taken 28 days after the second dose of the MenACWY control vaccine. This CDR3 reads CSVRDSLNTEAFF. CDR3 sequence (DNA): TGCAGCGTTCGGGACAGCCTTAACACTGAAGCTTTCTTT.